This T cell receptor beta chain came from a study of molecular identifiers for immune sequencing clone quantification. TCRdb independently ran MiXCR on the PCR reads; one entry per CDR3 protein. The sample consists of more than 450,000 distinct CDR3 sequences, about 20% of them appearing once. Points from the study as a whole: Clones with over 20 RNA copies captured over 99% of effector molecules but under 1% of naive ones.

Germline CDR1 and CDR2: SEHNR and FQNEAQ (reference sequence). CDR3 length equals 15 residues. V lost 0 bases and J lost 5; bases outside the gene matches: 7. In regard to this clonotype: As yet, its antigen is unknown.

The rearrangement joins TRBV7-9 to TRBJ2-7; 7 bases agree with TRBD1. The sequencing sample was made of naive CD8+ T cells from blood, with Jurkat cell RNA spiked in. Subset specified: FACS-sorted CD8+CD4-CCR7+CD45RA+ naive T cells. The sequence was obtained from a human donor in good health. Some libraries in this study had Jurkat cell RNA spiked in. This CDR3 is CASSLAADRDDEQYF. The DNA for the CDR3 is TGTGCCAGCAGCTTAGCCGCCGACAGGGATGACGAGCAGTACTTC. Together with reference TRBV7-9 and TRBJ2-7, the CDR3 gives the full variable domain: DTGVSQNPRHKITKRGQNVTFRCDPISEHNRLYWYRQTLGQGPEFLTYFQNEAQLEKSRLLSDRFSAERPKGSFSTLEIQRTEQGDSAMYLCASSLAADRDDEQYFGPGTRLTVT.